This T cell receptor beta chain comes out of a study of T cell responses to AZD1222 COVID-19 vaccine. Overall study results and limits: White British people made up most donors, females outnumbered males, and clonal diversity was possibly underestimated. The number of AZD1222 recipients seropositive at baseline was only five or six. It was only after the peak T cell response that any repertoires were sampled.

The repertoire was sequenced with immunoSEQ multiplex PCR; TCRdb's copy has only in-frame clones and lacks some. Of about 150,000 clones in the sample, approximately 95% were seen once. The germline V gene has CDR1 SGHNT and CDR2 YYREEE (reference sequence). Trimming shortened V by 4 bases and J by 2 bases, and 9 bases separated the two germline ends. The CDR3 consists of 13 residues. A word on this clone: Antigen: not known.

The input for sequencing was peripheral blood, taken 28 days after the second AZD1222 dose. The TCR was taken from an adult who received the AZD1222 COVID-19 vaccine. This chain uses TRBV5-4 with TRBJ2-5; no clear D gene. The CDR3 DNA reads TGTGCCAGCAGCGGCAGAGAGCAAGAGACCCAGTACTTC. Translating it yields CASSGREQETQYF.